This record looks at one T cell receptor beta chain sequence and its context. This CDR3 is built from 13 residues. Germline values: CDR1 LGHDT, CDR2 YNNKEL (reference sequence). Trimming left V 3 bases short and J 7 bases short, with 12 bases between. Sequenced by immunoSEQ multiplex PCR; TCRdb stores in-frame clones only, minus some. The sample yields 130,000 to 150,000 clones, around 80% seen once. The data stem from a study of blood T cell repertoires in COVID-19. The wider study: Specimens from acute and convalescent COVID-19 originated in the United States, Italy and Spain. Sources were T cells, B-cell-depleted T cells, or PBMCs; the material itself was cDNA or gDNA.

This TCR was sampled from a woman older than 75 in a cohort sampled during active or convalescent COVID-19. This chain uses TRBV3-1 (or the pseudogene TRBV3-2) with TRBJ1-1; D is undetermined. Sequenced input: peripheral blood. The CDR3 region is CASSQLGRNEAFF. CDR3 nucleotide sequence: TGTGCCAGCAGCCAGCTTGGGAGGAATGAAGCTTTCTTT.